The rows below give T cell receptor beta chains drawn from one sample of a study of blood T cell repertoires in COVID-19. The assay was immunoSEQ multiplex PCR, and TCRdb's table has in-frame clones only and misses some. The repertoire holds approximately 200,000 clones, about 88% seen once, with approximately 2.9% in the top ten. The specimen sequenced was peripheral blood. These receptor sequences come from a woman younger than 45 with active or convalescent COVID-19. Both conserved end residues are part of each CDR3. D genes are given only for firm matches. Clone size is not always given. Where it is, it says once, few, many or a class for expanded clones.

>-|TRBV29-1|TRBJ2-7|TRBD2
CSVAIGGSYEQYF
TGCAGCGTTGCAATAGGCGGGAGCTACGAGCAGTACTTC
>-|TRBV7-7|TRBJ2-2|-
CASSPLLNTGELFF
TGTGCTAGCAGCCCTCTTCTTAACACCGGGGAGCTGTTTTTT
>-|TRBV4-2|TRBJ2-2|-
CASSQDVASVTGELFF
TGTGCCAGCAGCCAAGATGTAGCTAGTGTAACCGGGGAGCTGTTTTTT
>-|TRBV11-2|TRBJ2-5|-
CASTWERLETQYF
TGTGCCAGCACCTGGGAGAGGTTGGAGACCCAGTACTTC
>-|TRBV2|TRBJ1-4|-
CASSQNEKLFF
TGTGCCAGCAGCCAGAATGAAAAACTGTTTTTT
>-|TRBV29-1|TRBJ2-2|-
CSVGTANTGELFF
TGCAGCGTTGGAACAGCGAACACCGGGGAGCTGTTTTTT
>-|TRBV7-9|TRBJ2-1|-
CASSFEAMAQGYNEQFF
TGTGCCAGCAGCTTCGAGGCCATGGCACAGGGCTACAATGAGCAGTTCTTC
>-|TRBV27|TRBJ2-7|TRBD1
CASSPRTGGYYEQYF
TGTGCCAGCAGTCCCCGGACAGGGGGCTACTACGAGCAGTACTTC
>once|TRBV6-1|TRBJ2-7|-
CASSEASGVPYEQYF
TGTGCCAGCAGTGAAGCAAGCGGCGTCCCCTACGAGCAGTACTTC
>-|TRBV30|TRBJ1-6|-
CAWSDGLQGGSPLHF
TGTGCCTGGAGTGATGGACTCCAGGGAGGGTCACCCCTCCACTTT
>-|TRBV11-2|TRBJ2-5|-
CASSLVPGSRETQYF
TGTGCCAGCAGCTTAGTACCAGGGTCCCGAGAGACCCAGTACTTC
>few|TRBV5-6|TRBJ1-5|-
CASSLRLANRGNQPQHF
TGTGCCAGCAGCTTGAGGTTAGCCAACCGTGGCAATCAGCCCCAGCATTTT
>-|TRBV5-1|TRBJ2-1|TRBD2
CASSLEPPGLGSSYNEQFF
TGCGCCAGCAGCTTGGAGCCTCCGGGACTAGGAAGCTCCTACAATGAGCAGTTCTTC
>-|TRBV27|TRBJ1-1|-
CASSPRGQENTEAFF
TGTGCCAGCAGTCCCAGAGGGCAGGAGAACACTGAAGCTTTCTTT
>-|TRBV19|TRBJ2-7|-
CASSIEHRYEQYF
TGTGCCAGTAGTATAGAACACCGCTACGAGCAGTACTTC
>-|TRBV10-2|TRBJ1-3|TRBD1
CASSESHGTAGNTIYF
TGCGCCAGCAGTGAGTCCCATGGGACAGCTGGAAACACCATATATTTT
>-|TRBV5-1|TRBJ1-1|-
CASSLGAQGNTEAFF
TGCGCCAGCAGCTTGGGGGCCCAGGGGAACACTGAAGCTTTCTTT
>once|TRBV15|TRBJ2-5|TRBD1
CATSRRTGGSETQYF
TGTGCCACCAGCAGGCGGACAGGGGGTTCGGAGACCCAGTACTTC
>few|TRBV18|TRBJ1-5|TRBD1
CASSPLQGSNQPQHF
TGTGCCAGCTCACCACTACAGGGGAGCAATCAGCCCCAGCATTTT
>-|TRBV10-3|TRBJ1-2|-
CAIRTGSGGYTF
TGTGCCATCAGAACAGGGTCTGGTGGCTACACCTTC
>-|TRBV5-1|TRBJ2-5|TRBD2
CASRRIAGEETQYF
TGCGCCAGCAGGAGGATCGCGGGGGAGGAGACCCAGTACTTC
>-|TRBV12-3/TRBV12-4|TRBJ1-4|TRBD1
CASRGQTFEKLFF
TGTGCCAGCAGGGGACAGACATTTGAAAAACTGTTTTTT
>-|TRBV6-5|TRBJ2-7|-
CASGSSYEQYF
TGTGCCAGCGGGAGTTCCTACGAGCAGTACTTC
>-|TRBV18|TRBJ1-5|-
CASSPGGQPQHF
TGTGCCAGCTCACCGGGGGGTCAGCCCCAGCATTTT
>-|TRBV6-6|TRBJ1-1|TRBD1
CASRLQGALLNTEAFF
TGTGCCAGCAGGCTACAGGGGGCCCTCTTGAACACTGAAGCTTTCTTT
>-|TRBV19|TRBJ2-3|-
CASSIWSPGSTDTQYF
TGTGCCAGTAGTATATGGTCCCCGGGGAGCACAGATACGCAGTATTTT
>-|TRBV9|TRBJ2-1|TRBD2
CASSASWTSWGSEQFF
TGTGCCAGCAGCGCCTCTTGGACTAGCTGGGGCAGCGAGCAGTTCTTC
>-|TRBV27|TRBJ1-3|TRBD1
CASSEAGGAGNTIYF
TGTGCCAGCAGTGAGGCAGGGGGAGCGGGAAACACCATATATTTT
>-|TRBV28|TRBJ2-2|-
CASSSTDTGELFF
TGTGCCAGCAGTTCCACAGACACCGGGGAGCTGTTTTTT
>-|TRBV6-5|TRBJ1-1|-
CASSFIWTQGDTEAFF
TGTGCCAGCAGTTTTATTTGGACGCAAGGGGACACTGAAGCTTTCTTT
>-|TRBV19|TRBJ1-1|-
CASTGRQVNTEAFF
TGTGCCAGTACCGGAAGACAAGTGAACACTGAAGCTTTCTTT
>-|TRBV12-3/TRBV12-4|TRBJ2-1|-
CASTSSSYNEQFF
TGTGCCAGCACTAGTAGCTCCTACAATGAGCAGTTCTTC
>-|TRBV19|TRBJ1-1|TRBD1
CASFPGQGGTEAFF
TGTGCCAGTTTCCCGGGACAGGGTGGGACTGAAGCTTTCTTT
>few|TRBV6-5|TRBJ1-1|-
CASVMGGSEAFF
TGTGCCAGCGTCATGGGAGGGTCTGAAGCTTTCTTT
>-|TRBV25-1|TRBJ1-1|-
CASSELDYTEAFF
TGTGCCAGCAGTGAATTAGATTACACTGAAGCTTTCTTT
>-|TRBV10-2|TRBJ2-7|TRBD2
CASSEPYGTSGYEQYF
TGCGCCAGCAGTGAGCCCTACGGGACTAGCGGCTACGAGCAGTACTTC
>-|TRBV28|TRBJ2-5|TRBD2
CASSLSEEAGASETQYF
TGTGCCAGCAGTTTAAGTGAAGAAGCGGGAGCTAGTGAGACCCAGTACTTC
>-|TRBV5-1|TRBJ2-5|-
CASSARDTQETQYF
TGCGCCAGCAGCGCCCGGGACACACAAGAGACCCAGTACTTC
>-|TRBV4-2|TRBJ1-2|-
CASSQVGTSYGYTF
TGTGCCAGCAGCCAAGTCGGGACAAGCTATGGCTACACCTTC
>-|TRBV19|TRBJ2-1|TRBD2
CASSIPSGPNEQFF
TGTGCCAGTAGTATCCCTAGCGGGCCCAATGAGCAGTTCTTC
>few|TRBV18|TRBJ1-3|TRBD1
CASSPPGQGPGNTIYF
TGTGCCAGCTCACCGCCGGGACAGGGACCTGGAAACACCATATATTTT
>-|TRBV5-1|TRBJ1-1|-
CASSLGQMNTEAFF
TGCGCCAGCAGCTTGGGACAGATGAACACTGAAGCTTTCTTT
>few|TRBV7-2|TRBJ2-7|-
CASSLGVALYEQYF
TGTGCCAGCAGCTTAGGCGTCGCCCTCTACGAGCAGTACTTC
>-|TRBV18|TRBJ2-3|-
CASSPPPSTDTQYF
TGTGCCAGCTCACCACCCCCTAGCACAGATACGCAGTATTTT